The T cell receptor (beta chain) under discussion was sequenced for a study of immune cell composition in non-small cell lung cancer. For this clone: Its antigen is not known.

Trimming removed 6 bases at V and 5 bases at J, with 16 bases between. The CDR3 contains 14 residues. Germline assignment: CDR1 MNHEY and CDR2 SVGAGI. Template was genomic DNA from frozen, unsorted single-cell suspensions. Some clones are missing from TCRdb's copy, which holds only in-frame ones; the method was immunoSEQ multiplex PCR. This table has roughly 2,700 clones, nearly 75% appearing once. General study results and limits: TIL tumour reactivity correlated with maximal tumour-associated clone frequency in adenocarcinoma. Clones >0.5% enriched in tumour were rarer in adenocarcinoma (around 33%) than squamous (approximately 80%). Tumour-reactive clones were not shown to match dominant in vivo tumour clones.

Sequences were obtained from lung tumor tissue. The TCR originated in a human donor with non-small cell lung cancer. V and J are TRBV6-5 and TRBJ1-2; perhaps TRBD1 as D (6 bases). The chain's CDR3 is CASRPGQGIYGYTF. The CDR3 DNA sequence: TGTGCCAGCAGACCGGGGCAGGGGATATATGGCTACACCTTC.